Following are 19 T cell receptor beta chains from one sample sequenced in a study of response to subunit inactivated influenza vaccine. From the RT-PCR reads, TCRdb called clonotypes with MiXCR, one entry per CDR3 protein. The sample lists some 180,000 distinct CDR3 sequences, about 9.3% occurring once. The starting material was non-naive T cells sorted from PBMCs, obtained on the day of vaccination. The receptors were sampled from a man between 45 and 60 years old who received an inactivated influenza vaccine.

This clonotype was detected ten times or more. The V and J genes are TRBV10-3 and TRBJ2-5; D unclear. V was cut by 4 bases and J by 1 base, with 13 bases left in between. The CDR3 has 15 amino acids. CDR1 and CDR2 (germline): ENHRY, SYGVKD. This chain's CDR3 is CAISGHKTLQETQYF. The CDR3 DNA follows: TGTGCCATCAGTGGGCACAAAACCCTCCAAGAGACCCAGTACTTC.

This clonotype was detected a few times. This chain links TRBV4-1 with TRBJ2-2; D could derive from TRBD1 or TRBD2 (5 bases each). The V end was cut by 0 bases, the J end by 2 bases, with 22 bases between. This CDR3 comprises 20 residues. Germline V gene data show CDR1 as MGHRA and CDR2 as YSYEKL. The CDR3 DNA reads TGCGCCAGCAGCCAAGATGGCGTCGCACGGGACGGGCCTAACACCGGGGAGCTGTTTTTT. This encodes CASSQDGVARDGPNTGELFF.

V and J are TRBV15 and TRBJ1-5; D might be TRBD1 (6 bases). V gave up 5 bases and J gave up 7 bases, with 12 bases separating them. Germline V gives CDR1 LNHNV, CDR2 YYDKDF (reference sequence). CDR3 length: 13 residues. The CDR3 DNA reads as TGTGCCACCAGCTACAGGGAAGGACAGCCCCAGCATTTT. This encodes CATSYREGQPQHF.

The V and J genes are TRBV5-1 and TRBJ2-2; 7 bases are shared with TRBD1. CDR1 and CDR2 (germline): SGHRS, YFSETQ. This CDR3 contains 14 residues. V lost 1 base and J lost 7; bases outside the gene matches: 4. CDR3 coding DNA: TGCGCCAGCAGCTTGAGGGGGCATAGCGGGGAGCTGTTTTTT. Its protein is CASSLRGHSGELFF.

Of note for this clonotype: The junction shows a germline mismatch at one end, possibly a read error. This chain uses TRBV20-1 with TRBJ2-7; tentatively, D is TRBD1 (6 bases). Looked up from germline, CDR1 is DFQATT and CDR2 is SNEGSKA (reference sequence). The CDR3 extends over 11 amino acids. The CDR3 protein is CSASPRDTTHF. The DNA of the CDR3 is TGCAGTGCTTCGCCCCGGGACACAACCCACTTC.

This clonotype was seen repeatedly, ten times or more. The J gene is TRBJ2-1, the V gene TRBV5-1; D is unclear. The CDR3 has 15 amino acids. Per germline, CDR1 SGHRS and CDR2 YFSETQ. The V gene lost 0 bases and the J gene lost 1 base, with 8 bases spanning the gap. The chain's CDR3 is CASSLGVGSYNEQFF. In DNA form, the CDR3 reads TGCGCCAGCAGCTTGGGGGTTGGATCCTACAATGAGCAGTTCTTC.

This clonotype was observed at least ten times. The CDR3 bases are TGTGCCAGCAGTTTAGTGGAGGGGGGAGACACCGGGGAGCTGTTTTTT. Protein product: CASSLVEGGDTGELFF. The chain joins TRBV12-3 or TRBV12-4 to TRBJ2-2; tentatively, D is TRBD1 or TRBD2 (6 bases each). Trimming left V 1 base short and J 3 bases short, with 12 bases between. CDR3 length equals 16 residues.

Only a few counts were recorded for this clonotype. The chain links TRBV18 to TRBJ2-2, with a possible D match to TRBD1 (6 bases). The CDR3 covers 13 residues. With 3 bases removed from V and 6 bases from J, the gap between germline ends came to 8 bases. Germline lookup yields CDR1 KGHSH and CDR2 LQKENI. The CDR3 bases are TGTGCCAGCTCACCTTCAGGGGCCGGGGAGCTGTTTTTT. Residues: CASSPSGAGELFF.

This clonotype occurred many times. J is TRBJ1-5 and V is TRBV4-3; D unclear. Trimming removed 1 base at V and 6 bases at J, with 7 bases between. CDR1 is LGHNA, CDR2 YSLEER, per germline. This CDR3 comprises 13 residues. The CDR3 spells CASSQGEGQPQHF. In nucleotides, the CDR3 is TGCGCCAGCAGCCAAGGGGAAGGTCAGCCCCAGCATTTT.

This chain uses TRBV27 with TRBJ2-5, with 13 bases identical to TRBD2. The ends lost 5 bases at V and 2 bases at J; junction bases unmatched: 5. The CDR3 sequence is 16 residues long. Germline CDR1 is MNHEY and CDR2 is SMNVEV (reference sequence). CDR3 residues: CASSGLAGATQETQYF. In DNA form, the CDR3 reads TGTGCCAGCAGTGGACTAGCGGGGGCAACTCAAGAGACCCAGTACTTC.

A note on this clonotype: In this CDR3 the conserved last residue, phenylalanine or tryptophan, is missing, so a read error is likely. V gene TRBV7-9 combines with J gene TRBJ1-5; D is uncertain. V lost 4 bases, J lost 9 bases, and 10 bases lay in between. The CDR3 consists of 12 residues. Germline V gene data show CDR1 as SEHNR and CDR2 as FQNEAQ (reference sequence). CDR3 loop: CASSWVGGPQHL. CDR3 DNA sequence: TGTGCCAGCAGCTGGGTAGGAGGGCCCCAGCATTTA.

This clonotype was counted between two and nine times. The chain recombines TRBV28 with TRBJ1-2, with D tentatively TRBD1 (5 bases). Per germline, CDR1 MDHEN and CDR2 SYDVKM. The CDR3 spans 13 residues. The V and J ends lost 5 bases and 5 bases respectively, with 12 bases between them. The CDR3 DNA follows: TGTGCCAGCAGTGTGCCAGGGATTTATGGCTACACCTTC. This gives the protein CASSVPGIYGYTF.

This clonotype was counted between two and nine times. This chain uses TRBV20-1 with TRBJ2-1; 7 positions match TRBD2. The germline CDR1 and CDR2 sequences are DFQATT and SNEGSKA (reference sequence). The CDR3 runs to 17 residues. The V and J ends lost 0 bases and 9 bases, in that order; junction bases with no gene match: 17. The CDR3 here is CSARDWGSSGPTGEQFF. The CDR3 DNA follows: TGCAGTGCTAGAGATTGGGGGTCTAGCGGACCGACGGGTGAGCAGTTCTTC.

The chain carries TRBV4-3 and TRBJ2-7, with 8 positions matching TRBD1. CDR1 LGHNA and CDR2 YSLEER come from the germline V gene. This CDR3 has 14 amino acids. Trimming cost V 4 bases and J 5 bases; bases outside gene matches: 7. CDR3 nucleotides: TGCGCCAGCAGCCGCCAGACAGGGGCTAACGAGCAGTACTTC. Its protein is CASSRQTGANEQYF.

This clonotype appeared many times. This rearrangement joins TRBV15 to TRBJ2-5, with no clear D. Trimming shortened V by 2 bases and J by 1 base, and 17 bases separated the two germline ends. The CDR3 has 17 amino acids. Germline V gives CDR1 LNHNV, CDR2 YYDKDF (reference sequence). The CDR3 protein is CATSRSTVMPGQETQYF. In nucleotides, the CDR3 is TGTGCCACCAGCAGAAGTACTGTTATGCCCGGCCAAGAGACCCAGTACTTC.

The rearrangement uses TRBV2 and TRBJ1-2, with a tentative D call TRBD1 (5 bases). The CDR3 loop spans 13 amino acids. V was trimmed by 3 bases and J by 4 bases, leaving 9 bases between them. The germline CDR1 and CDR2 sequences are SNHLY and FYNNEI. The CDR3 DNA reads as TGTGCCAGCAGTGAGCAGGGACCCTATGGCTACACCTTC. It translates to CASSEQGPYGYTF.

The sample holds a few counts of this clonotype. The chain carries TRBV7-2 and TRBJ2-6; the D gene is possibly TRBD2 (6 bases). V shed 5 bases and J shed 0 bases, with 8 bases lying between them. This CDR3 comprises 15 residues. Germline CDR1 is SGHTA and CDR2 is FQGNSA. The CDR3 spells CASSIGGSGANVLTF. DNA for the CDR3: TGTGCCAGCAGCATCGGGGGCTCTGGGGCCAACGTCCTGACTTTC.

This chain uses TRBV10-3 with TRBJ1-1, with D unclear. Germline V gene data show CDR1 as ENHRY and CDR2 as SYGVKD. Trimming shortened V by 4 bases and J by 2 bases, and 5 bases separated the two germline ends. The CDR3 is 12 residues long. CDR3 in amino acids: CAISGVNTEAFF. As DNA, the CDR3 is TGTGCCATCAGTGGGGTCAACACTGAAGCTTTCTTT.

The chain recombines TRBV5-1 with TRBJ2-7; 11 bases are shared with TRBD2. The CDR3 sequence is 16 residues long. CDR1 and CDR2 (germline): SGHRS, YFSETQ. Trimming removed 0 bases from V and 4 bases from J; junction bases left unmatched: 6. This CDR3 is CASSLVSASGGYEQYF. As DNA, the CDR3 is TGCGCCAGCAGCTTGGTGTCGGCTAGCGGGGGGTACGAGCAGTACTTC.